These T cell receptor beta chains were read from a single sample in a study of T cell responses to AZD1222 COVID-19 vaccine. Data came from immunoSEQ multiplex PCR; TCRdb stores just in-frame clones and leaves some out. Counted here are 120,000 or so clones, 87% occurring once; the ten biggest clones make up about 1.5%. The sample here was peripheral blood, taken on day 0 of AZD1222 vaccination. These receptors were collected from an adult in good health. Each CDR3 is given with its conserved first and last residue. The D gene is left open where the match is weak. Clone size is shown for a subset of rows, as once, few, many or a class of expanded clone.

V gene	clone size	D gene	J gene	CDR3 protein	CDR3 DNA
TRBV25-1	.	.	TRBJ2-1	CASSEYSRSGEQFF	TGTGCCAGCAGTGAATATAGTCGGAGTGGTGAGCAGTTCTTC
TRBV11-1	once	TRBD2	TRBJ2-1	CASKFRGGESYNEQFF	TGTGCCAGCAAGTTTCGCGGGGGGGAATCCTACAATGAGCAGTTCTTC
TRBV18	.	TRBD1	TRBJ1-6	CASSQGARSPLHF	TGTGCCAGCTCGCAGGGGGCACGGTCACCCCTCCACTTT
TRBV30	.	.	TRBJ2-1	CAWSEQGGEQFF	TGTGCCTGGAGTGAACAGGGTGGTGAGCAGTTCTTC
TRBV3-1/TRBV3-2	.	.	TRBJ1-1	CASSQESSGGAASAFF	TGTGCCAGCAGCCAAGAATCGAGTGGGGGGGCCGCGTCGGCTTTCTTT
TRBV9	.	.	TRBJ1-3	CASSEQGNTIYF	TGTGCCAGCAGCGAACAGGGAAACACCATATATTTT
TRBV6-5	few	.	TRBJ1-1	CASSYSRGNTEAFF	TGTGCCAGCAGTTACTCGAGAGGGAACACTGAAGCTTTCTTT
TRBV9	.	.	TRBJ2-2	CASSPRRGLLTGELFF	TGTGCCAGCAGCCCTAGACGGGGGTTGCTCACCGGGGAGCTGTTTTTT
TRBV30	.	.	TRBJ1-5	CAWSAKGLNNQPQHF	TGTGCCTGGAGTGCCAAGGGACTCAACAATCAGCCCCAGCATTTT
TRBV5-1	.	.	TRBJ2-5	CASKGTVGWNQYF	TGCGCCAGCAAAGGCACGGTGGGGTGGAACCAGTACTTC
TRBV30	.	.	TRBJ1-3	CAWSTRGGNTIYF	TGTGCCTGGAGTACTCGGGGTGGAAACACCATATATTTT
TRBV3-1/TRBV3-2	.	.	TRBJ1-3	CASSQVAGASGNTIYF	TGTGCCAGCAGCCAAGTCGCGGGTGCCTCTGGAAACACCATATATTTT
TRBV15	.	.	TRBJ1-4	CATSIGGTNEKLFF	TGTGCCACCAGCATAGGGGGAACTAATGAAAAACTGTTTTTT
TRBV25-1	.	.	TRBJ2-1	CASSDINEQFF	TGTGCCAGCAGTGATATTAATGAGCAGTTCTTC
TRBV20-1	.	.	TRBJ2-5	CSARMTRDQYF	TGCAGTGCTAGAATGACCAGGGACCAGTACTTC
TRBV5-1	once	.	TRBJ1-1	CASSSGLVGQNTEAFF	TGCGCCAGCAGCTCAGGGCTAGTAGGACAGAACACTGAAGCTTTCTTT
TRBV30	.	TRBD1	TRBJ1-2	CAWSVGQGAYYGYTF	TGTGCCTGGAGTGTCGGCCAGGGGGCGTACTATGGCTACACCTTC
TRBV6-1	.	.	TRBJ1-5	CASSEASGAGHQPQHF	TGTGCCAGCAGTGAAGCCTCCGGGGCGGGCCATCAGCCCCAGCATTTT
TRBV6-5	.	.	TRBJ1-5	CASLPGHSNQPQHF	TGTGCCAGCTTACCAGGGCATAGCAATCAGCCCCAGCATTTT
TRBV19	.	TRBD1	TRBJ2-1	CASSIDRDRVMNEQFF	TGTGCCAGTAGTATCGACCGGGACAGGGTTATGAATGAGCAGTTCTTC
TRBV7-3	.	.	TRBJ2-1	CASSWTGPVGENEQFF	TGTGCCAGCAGCTGGACTGGGCCCGTTGGTGAGAATGAGCAGTTCTTC
TRBV5-4	.	.	TRBJ1-3	CASSLAKGSGARNTIYF	TGTGCCAGCAGCTTGGCCAAGGGGTCCGGGGCCCGAAACACCATATATTTT
TRBV19	.	TRBD1	TRBJ2-7	CASSIVGPRGSGTAYEQYF	TGTGCCAGTAGTATAGTCGGGCCTCGCGGATCCGGGACAGCCTACGAGCAGTACTTC
TRBV2	.	TRBD1	TRBJ1-2	CASRALIRGRTYGYTF	TGTGCCAGCAGGGCCCTTATCAGGGGGCGCACATATGGCTACACCTTC
TRBV27	.	.	TRBJ2-1	CASRGLLGQNEQFF	TGTGCCAGCAGAGGTCTCCTAGGGCAGAATGAGCAGTTCTTC
TRBV19	.	.	TRBJ2-1	CASRSGSSYNEQFF	TGTGCCAGTAGATCCGGAAGCTCCTACAATGAGCAGTTCTTC
TRBV7-2	.	TRBD2	TRBJ2-2	CASSARGGVTGELFF	TGTGCCAGCAGCGCGCGGGGGGGCGTCACCGGGGAGCTGTTTTTT
TRBV7-2	few	.	TRBJ2-7	CASSLTPSSYEQYF	TGTGCCAGCAGCTTAACCCCCAGCTCCTACGAGCAGTACTTC
TRBV27	once	TRBD1	TRBJ2-4	CASSLSATGAGNIQYF	TGTGCCAGCAGTTTATCGGCGACAGGGGCGGGAAACATTCAGTACTTC
TRBV27	.	.	TRBJ2-2	CASSTHRVGTTGELFF	TGTGCCAGCAGTACCCACAGGGTAGGGACGACCGGGGAGCTGTTTTTT
TRBV4-2	few	.	TRBJ1-1	CASSLGRGARTEAFF	TGTGCCAGCAGCCTAGGCCGGGGGGCGCGGACTGAAGCTTTCTTT
TRBV2	few	.	TRBJ1-1	CASSGGSRNTEAFF	TGTGCCAGCAGTGGTGGGAGCCGAAACACTGAAGCTTTCTTT
TRBV7-2	.	.	TRBJ1-4	CASSFQAGDEKLFF	TGTGCCAGCAGCTTCCAGGCCGGCGATGAAAAACTGTTTTTT
TRBV18	.	.	TRBJ2-7	CASSPETETYEQYF	TGTGCCAGCTCACCAGAGACCGAAACCTACGAGCAGTACTTC
TRBV4-1	.	.	TRBJ2-5	CASSPSERVQETQYF	TGCGCCAGCAGCCCCTCCGAGAGGGTCCAAGAGACCCAGTACTTC
TRBV5-8	.	TRBD1	TRBJ1-2	CASSAHRDRPPGYTF	TGTGCCAGCAGCGCGCACCGGGACAGGCCCCCCGGCTACACCTTC
TRBV9	.	.	TRBJ2-1	CASSAGEVNEQFF	TGTGCCAGCAGCGCGGGGGAGGTCAATGAGCAGTTCTTC
TRBV6-5	.	.	TRBJ2-5	CASRGGRETQYF	TGTGCCAGCCGAGGGGGGCGGGAGACCCAGTACTTC
TRBV29-1	.	.	TRBJ2-5	CSVDRQVTETQYF	TGCAGCGTTGATCGACAAGTGACAGAGACCCAGTACTTC
TRBV15	.	.	TRBJ1-1	CATSRDIGGTEAFF	TGTGCCACCAGCAGAGATATAGGGGGCACTGAAGCTTTCTTT
TRBV18	.	.	TRBJ1-1	CASSPSQAPNTEAFF	TGTGCCAGCTCACCATCCCAGGCACCGAACACTGAAGCTTTCTTT
TRBV6-5	.	TRBD1	TRBJ1-4	CASTPGQGFEKLFF	TGTGCCAGCACCCCGGGACAGGGGTTTGAAAAACTGTTTTTT
TRBV19	.	.	TRBJ1-1	CASSITGYSNTEAFF	TGTGCCAGTAGTATAACCGGATATTCGAACACTGAAGCTTTCTTT
TRBV5-8	once	.	TRBJ1-5	CASSFPRARGLSNQPQHF	TGTGCCAGCAGCTTCCCCCGGGCCAGGGGACTTAGCAATCAGCCCCAGCATTTT